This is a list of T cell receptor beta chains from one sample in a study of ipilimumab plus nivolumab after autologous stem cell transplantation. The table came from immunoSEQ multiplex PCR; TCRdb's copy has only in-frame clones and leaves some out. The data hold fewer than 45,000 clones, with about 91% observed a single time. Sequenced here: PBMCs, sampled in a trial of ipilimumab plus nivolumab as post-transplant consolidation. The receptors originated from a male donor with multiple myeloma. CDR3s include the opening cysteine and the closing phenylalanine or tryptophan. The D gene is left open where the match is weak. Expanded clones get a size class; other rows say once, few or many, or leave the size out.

CDR3nt: TGTGCCAGCAGCCCCGGATGGGGAGGGGATTTTAGCAATCAGCCCCAGCATTTT; CDR3aa: CASSPGWGGDFSNQPQHF; abundance: NA; d_gene: NA; v_gene: TRBV7-2; j_gene: TRBJ1-5
CDR3nt: TGTGCCAGCTCACCACCAGGGGGCTATGGCTACACCTTC; CDR3aa: CASSPPGGYGYTF; abundance: NA; d_gene: NA; v_gene: TRBV18; j_gene: TRBJ1-2
CDR3nt: TGTGCCAGTAGTGCCACCCGGGGACAGGGACCATACGAGCAGTACTTC; CDR3aa: CASSATRGQGPYEQYF; abundance: NA; d_gene: TRBD1; v_gene: TRBV19; j_gene: TRBJ2-7
CDR3nt: TGTGCCAGCAGTCCCACAGGGGCCTCCTACAATGAGCAGTTCTTC; CDR3aa: CASSPTGASYNEQFF; abundance: NA; d_gene: TRBD1; v_gene: TRBV27; j_gene: TRBJ2-1
CDR3nt: TGTGCCAGCAGCTTGTCGCTCCTCGCTATGGGGGCAAAAGGGAATCAGCCCCAGCATTTT; CDR3aa: CASSLSLLAMGAKGNQPQHF; abundance: NA; d_gene: NA; v_gene: TRBV5-8; j_gene: TRBJ1-5
CDR3nt: TGCGCCAGCAGCCAAGAGTCCTGGGGTGAGCAGTTCTTC; CDR3aa: CASSQESWGEQFF; abundance: NA; d_gene: NA; v_gene: TRBV4-3; j_gene: TRBJ2-1
CDR3nt: TGTGCCATCAGAGACAGGGTTTCGGAAGAAGCTTTCTTT; CDR3aa: CAIRDRVSEEAFF; abundance: NA; d_gene: TRBD1; v_gene: TRBV10-3; j_gene: TRBJ1-1
CDR3nt: TGTGCCAGCAGCCCTAGGGGTCTAGGAGGTCAGCCCCAGCATTTT; CDR3aa: CASSPRGLGGQPQHF; abundance: NA; d_gene: NA; v_gene: TRBV28; j_gene: TRBJ1-5
CDR3nt: TGTGCCAGCAGTACGACAGAGCAGTTCTTC; CDR3aa: CASSTTEQFF; abundance: NA; d_gene: NA; v_gene: TRBV5-8; j_gene: TRBJ2-1
CDR3nt: TGCGCCAGCAGCCAAGTCCCGATGAACACTGAAGCTTTCTTT; CDR3aa: CASSQVPMNTEAFF; abundance: few; d_gene: NA; v_gene: TRBV4-1; j_gene: TRBJ1-1
CDR3nt: TGTGCCAGCAAAGGGGGACATATGAGCAATCAGCCCCAGCATTTT; CDR3aa: CASKGGHMSNQPQHF; abundance: once; d_gene: NA; v_gene: TRBV6-1; j_gene: TRBJ1-5
CDR3nt: TGCGCCAGCAGCTGGACCGGGACAGGCTCCGGAAACACCATATATTTT; CDR3aa: CASSWTGTGSGNTIYF; abundance: NA; d_gene: TRBD1; v_gene: TRBV5-1; j_gene: TRBJ1-3
CDR3nt: TGTGCCAGCAGTTTATCGGGGGGGCAGAACACTGAAGCTTTCTTT; CDR3aa: CASSLSGGQNTEAFF; abundance: NA; d_gene: NA; v_gene: TRBV27; j_gene: TRBJ1-1
CDR3nt: TGTGCTAGTGGTTTATATGGGAATCAGCCCCAGCATTTT; CDR3aa: CASGLYGNQPQHF; abundance: NA; d_gene: NA; v_gene: TRBV12-5; j_gene: TRBJ1-5
CDR3nt: TGTGCCAGCAGCGCCGGGGGACAGAGCACAGATACGCAGTATTTT; CDR3aa: CASSAGGQSTDTQYF; abundance: NA; d_gene: NA; v_gene: TRBV7-3; j_gene: TRBJ2-3
CDR3nt: TGCGCCAGCAGCCAACCCCGCTCGGGGGGCGGGAATGAGCAGTTCTTC; CDR3aa: CASSQPRSGGGNEQFF; abundance: NA; d_gene: NA; v_gene: TRBV4-3; j_gene: TRBJ2-1